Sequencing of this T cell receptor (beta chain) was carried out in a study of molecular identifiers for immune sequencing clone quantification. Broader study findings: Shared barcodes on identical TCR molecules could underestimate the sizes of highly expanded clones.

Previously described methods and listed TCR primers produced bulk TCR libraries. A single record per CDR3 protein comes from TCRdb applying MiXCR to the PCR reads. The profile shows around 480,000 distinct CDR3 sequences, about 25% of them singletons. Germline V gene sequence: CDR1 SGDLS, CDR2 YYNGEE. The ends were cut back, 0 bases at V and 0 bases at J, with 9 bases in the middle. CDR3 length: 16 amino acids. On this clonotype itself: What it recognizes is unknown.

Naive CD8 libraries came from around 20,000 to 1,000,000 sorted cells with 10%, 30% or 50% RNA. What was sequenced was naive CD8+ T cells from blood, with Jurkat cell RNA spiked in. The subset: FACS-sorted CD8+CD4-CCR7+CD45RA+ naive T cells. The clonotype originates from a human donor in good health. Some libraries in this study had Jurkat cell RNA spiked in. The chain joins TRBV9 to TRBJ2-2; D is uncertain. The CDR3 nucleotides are TGTGCCAGCAGCGTAGCCTTCGCTACGAACACCGGGGAGCTGTTTTTT. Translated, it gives CASSVAFATNTGELFF.